This T cell receptor beta chain was captured in a study of shared clonotypes between healthy human individuals. Study information: A couple of female and a few male donors aged 18 to 49 were enrolled.

V shed 6 bases and J 7 bases; nucleotides not matched to a gene: 7. The CDR3 runs 15 residues. Looked up from germline, CDR1 is SQVTM and CDR2 is ANQGSEA. Findings and caveats of the study: Relative to their counterparts shared across all four donors, non-shared clonotypes exhibited diminished generation probabilities. Represented diversity, genetic and exposure-history alike, was limited by few donors. Sampling covered blood only; tissue repertoires likely differ.

A remark on this clone: Its antigen is not known.

CD8 cells classed as naive were CD45RO-negative and positively selected for CCR7, excluding terminally differentiated effector memory CD45RA+ cells. Repertoires were generated with immunoSEQ multiplex PCR, while TCRdb's copy carries only in-frame clones and drops some. The sample contains 800,000 to 950,000 clones, approximately 96% of which appear only once. Sequencing input: naive CD8+ T cells sorted from blood. This TCR derives from a man younger than 40 in good health. The rearrangement uses TRBV29-1 and TRBJ2-2; 14 bases fit TRBD2. The CDR3 spells CSVAGTSGSFGELFF. CDR3 nucleotides: TGCAGCGTCGCTGGGACTAGCGGGAGTTTCGGGGAGCTGTTTTTT.